This T cell receptor beta chain stems from a study of CDR3 diversity in severe acne. MiXCR, applied by TCRdb to the PCR reads, yields one record per CDR3 protein. The data hold more than 80,000 distinct CDR3 sequences, with approximately 54% observed a single time. This receptor was identified in a male donor with severe acne vulgaris. Sequencing was performed on blood.

The CDR3 sequence: CSAFADSRNTIYF. The CDR3 DNA is TGCAGCGCGTTTGCGGACAGCAGAAACACCATATATTTT. This sequence joins TRBV29-1 and TRBJ1-3, with D possibly TRBD1 on 6 matching bases. The CDR3 is 13 residues long. CDR1 is SQVTM and CDR2 is ANQGSEA in the germline V gene. Trimming took 7 bases from V and 5 from J, leaving 15 bases between them.